This T cell receptor beta chain was captured by sequencing in a study of OX40 agonist ivuxolimab in advanced cancers. Sampling of blood occurred at baseline, cycle 4 day 1, and cycle 7 day 1. The CDR3 extends over 17 amino acids. With 0 bases removed from V and 5 bases from J, the gap between germline ends came to 16 bases. The germline V gene has CDR1 LGHNA and CDR2 YSLEER. Some clones are missing from TCRdb's copy, which holds only in-frame ones; the method was immunoSEQ multiplex PCR. The sample shows roughly 80,000 clones, less than 90% of them seen only once. The sample consisted of CD4+ or CD8+ T cells sorted from blood, taken in a trial of the OX40 agonist ivuxolimab. The clonotype was recovered from an adult with an advanced solid tumor such as melanoma, head and neck, liver or kidney cancer. The chain is built from TRBV4-3 and TRBJ2-2; D may be TRBD2 (6 bases). The DNA for the CDR3 is TGCGCCAGCAGCCAAGATAGTCGCAGGGCGGGGACCGGGGAGCTGTTTTTT. The encoded protein is CASSQDSRRAGTGELFF.